This T cell receptor beta chain comes out of a study of blood T cell repertoires in COVID-19 (dated by TCRdb to the early 2020s). General notes on the study: Collaborator samples came from the United States, Italy and Spain and covered acute and convalescent phases of COVID-19. The prospective study material was composed of cDNA or gDNA derived from T cells, B-cell-depleted T cells, or PBMCs. Subjects who had been exposed to COVID-19, were actively infected with it, or had recovered from it provided the deeply sampled blood TCRbeta repertoires that made up the dataset. The repertoires were released in a freely available public database intended as a resource for research on the immune response to SARS-CoV-2. The samples were drawn from two sources: the first 160 participants of the ongoing ImmuneRACE study, and 1,200 or so subjects contributed by 6 global collaborators. Sample metadata almost always included a de-identified subject ID, COVID-19 status, age in years and sex. Where available, HLA class I and class II types were obtained from metadata supplied by the sample provider rather than from assay-based typing.

The CDR3, from cysteine to phenylalanine, totals 13 residues. The sequence is cut down to CDR3 DNA, 39 bases in frame from base 1. The germline V gene (reference sequence) sets CDR1 to GTSNPN and CDR2 to SVGIG. At the junction V is shortened by 4 bases and J by 9 bases, with 13 bases in between. Participants in the prospective study were aged about 18 to 100 years, lived in under 30 United States geographic areas, and enrolled through a virtual design. In the prospective study, participants were assigned to cohorts based on the clinical history participants reported in a screening survey and a study questionnaire. Recovered participants in ImmuneRACE Cohort 3 were defined as having two consecutive negative NP/OP PCR tests, clearance from a healthcare professional, or resolution of symptoms. In the prospective study, whole blood, serum and a nasopharyngeal or oropharyngeal swab were collected from each participant by mobile phlebotomists. Participants in the prospective study had the option to provide additional blood draws and questionnaires over a roughly 2-month period. Prospective study blood samples were shipped either frozen or at room temperature before DNA extraction.

To note about this clone: The clone's antigen remains unknown. It has no much larger one-base neighbor in the sample; base qualities were not kept.

The study at large found these results: The quantity of clinical and demographic metadata differed by source and by participant and was supplied without curation.

TCRbeta CDR3 regions were amplified from genomic DNA using the immunoSEQ Assay, a bias-controlled multiplex PCR. The study's own analysis went as follows. Nucleated cell counts per sample were estimated from amplification of reference gene primers within the assay. Sequence reads were collapsed and filtered to measure the absolute abundance of every unique TCRbeta CDR3 rearrangement. For each sample, productive Simpson clonality was calculated by taking the square root of Simpson's diversity index across productive rearrangements. TCRdb's version of the immuneACCESS table is confined to in-frame rearrangements and falls short of the full clone set. An unresolved V gene accounts for under half of the shortfall where checked; the remainder is of unknown origin. The V and J calls and clone size were taken over from that table, and D and trimming were inferred from the DNA. The sample includes a few hundred thousand clones, with 89% observed a single time. The top ten constitute about 9.5% of the sample.

This sequence uses TRBV30 and TRBJ1-6; TRBD1 is perhaps the D gene, given 6 matching bases. This receptor was obtained from a woman aged 40 to 50 who had recovered from COVID-19. Input material: PBMCs or T cells enriched from blood (not recorded which). The CDR3 protein sequence reads: CAWTGGLTSPLHF. Read as DNA, the sequence is TGTGCCTGGACGGGGGGCTTGACTTCACCCCTCCACTTT.